This T cell receptor (beta chain) was profiled in a study of control samples from healthy donors and cancer patients. Sequencing was performed with immunoSEQ multiplex PCR; in TCRdb, only in-frame clones are kept and a portion is missing. The sample records 70,000 to 100,000 clones, around nine tenths being singletons. The CDR3 spans 12 residues. Trimming took 10 bases from V and 2 from J, leaving 11 bases between them. CDR1 and CDR2 from the germline V gene are SNHLY and FYNNEI. This TCR was sampled from an older woman in good health. Sequences were obtained from blood. J is TRBJ1-1 and V is TRBV2; a possible D gene is TRBD1 (6 bases). CDR3 sequence: CATRGVNTEAFF. CDR3 nucleotide sequence: TGTGCCACAAGGGGGGTCAACACTGAAGCTTTCTTT.